What follows are 29 T cell receptor beta chains derived from one specimen sequenced in a study of identical twins. One entry per CDR3 protein results from TCRdb running MiXCR on the 5' RACE reads. The table lists over 200,000 distinct CDR3 sequences, 6% to 7% of them singletons, with just over 14% in the top ten. These sequences were also reported in another study, on T cells expressing NK-cell markers.

Sequenced material: CD8+ T cells sorted from blood. The receptor source for this set is a woman aged 18 to 35 in good health.

In this sample, this clonotype turned up many times. This chain connects TRBV6-1 to TRBJ2-7, with a weak D call TRBD1 (6 bases). The germline CDR1 and CDR2 sequences are MNHNS and SASEGT. The CDR3 length is 15 residues. The germline V and J ends were trimmed by 7 bases and 1 base, with 17 bases remaining between them. CDR3 coding DNA: TGTGCCAGCACCCTATTCCGGGACAAATCCTACGAGCAGTACTTC. Translated: CASTLFRDKSYEQYF.

This clonotype was picked up a small number of times. This chain connects TRBV7-9 to TRBJ2-7; no firm D call. The germline CDR1 and CDR2 sequences are SEHNR and FQNEAQ (reference sequence). The CDR3 totals 14 residues. Deletions cut 6 bases from V and 2 bases from J, with 14 bases between. The CDR3 region has the DNA TGTGCCAGCAGATCGGGCAGCCCACCCTACGAGCAGTACTTC. This sequence encodes CASRSGSPPYEQYF.

This clonotype turned up a few times. The chain combines TRBV27 with TRBJ1-1; no clear D. This CDR3 has 13 residues. V lost 9 bases and J 2 bases, leaving 13 bases between the germline ends. Germline V gene sequence: CDR1 MNHEY, CDR2 SMNVEV (reference sequence). CDR3 region: CARLRNQNTEAFF. CDR3 nucleotides: TGTGCCAGGCTTAGGAATCAAAACACTGAAGCTTTCTTT.

A few counts support this clonotype. The chain uses TRBV18 and TRBJ2-5; TRBD1 matches at 8 bases. The CDR3 is 15 amino acids. V dropped 6 bases and J dropped 4; count of bases not matched to a gene: 10. The germline CDR1 and CDR2 sequences are KGHSH and LQKENI. CDR3 in amino acids: CASSLPTTGAETQYF. Written as DNA, the CDR3 is TGTGCCAGCTCCCTTCCTACGACAGGGGCAGAGACCCAGTACTTC.

This clonotype was observed a few times. The DNA of the CDR3 is TGTGCCAGCTGTGAATGGGACAGGGGACACAATGAGCAGTTCTTC. Its protein is CASCEWDRGHNEQFF. This chain uses TRBV7-9 with TRBJ2-1; 10 bases match TRBD1. CDR3 length: 15 residues. The germline V gene has CDR1 SEHNR and CDR2 FQNEAQ (reference sequence). The ends lost 8 bases at V and 5 bases at J; junction bases unmatched: 9.

This clonotype was counted between two and nine times. The chain couples TRBV9 to TRBJ2-3, with D perhaps TRBD2 (7 bases). Trimming took off 3 bases at V and 0 bases at J, with 11 bases between the two ends. Germline V CDR1 and CDR2: SGDLS, YYNGEE. The CDR3 extends over 15 amino acids. The CDR3 nucleotides read TGTGCCAGCAGCGAGGGGGGGGATAGCACAGATACGCAGTATTTT. Protein: CASSEGGDSTDTQYF.

This clonotype appeared many times. The chain employs TRBV7-9 and TRBJ2-3; 9 bases line up with TRBD2. The CDR3 consists of 15 residues. In germline, CDR1 is SEHNR, CDR2 FQNEAQ (reference sequence). Trimming cost V 6 bases and J 2 bases; bases outside gene matches: 6. CDR3 residues: CASSAASGVTDTQYF. CDR3 in DNA: TGTGCCAGCAGTGCGGCTAGCGGGGTCACAGATACGCAGTATTTT.

This clonotype was counted ten times or more. The junction does not match germline at one end; this may be a read error. This rearrangement joins TRBV5-6 to TRBJ2-3, with TRBD1 identical over 7 bases. Germline CDR1 reads SGHDT; CDR2 reads YYEEEE. CDR3 length: 13 residues. This CDR3 reads CASSLEGAHPGHF. The CDR3 DNA reads as TGTGCCAGCAGCTTGGAGGGGGCTCATCCCGGCCATTTT.

In its sample, this clonotype was seen a few times. The chain couples TRBV9 to TRBJ1-1; D unresolved. CDR3 size: 17 residues. CDR1 is SGDLS, CDR2 YYNGEE, per germline. V lost 0 bases to trimming and J lost 0 bases, with 15 bases between them. The CDR3 DNA reads as TGTGCCAGCAGCGTAGTAGGTAGGGATGGGGTGAACACTGAAGCTTTCTTT. Translating gives CASSVVGRDGVNTEAFF.

This clonotype was detected ten times or more. The rearrangement uses TRBV20-1 and TRBJ2-3; 9 positions agree with TRBD1. CDR3 size: 16 residues. Losses at the gene ends were 3 bases for V and 1 base for J; bases not matched to a gene: 8. Germline CDR1 reads DFQATT; CDR2 reads SNEGSKA (reference sequence). The CDR3 nucleotides are TGCAGTGCTAGTGATGGACAGGGGTCCGGCACAGATACGCAGTATTTT. Translating it yields CSASDGQGSGTDTQYF.

This clonotype was observed a handful of times. The gene calls are TRBV11-1 and TRBJ2-7; 7 bases match TRBD1. J gave up 2 bases and V 1 base, and 20 bases lay outside the gene matches. This CDR3 is built from 20 residues. Germline CDR1 SGHAT, CDR2 FQDESV (reference sequence). The CDR3 protein is CASSLDAYDRVSTNPYEQYF. CDR3 in DNA: TGTGCCAGCAGCTTAGATGCCTATGACAGGGTTTCCACAAACCCCTACGAGCAGTACTTC.

The genes are TRBV11-2 and TRBJ2-2; the match to TRBD2 covers 12 bases. V was clipped by 11 bases and J by 6 bases; unmatched bases: 19. Germline V gene data show CDR1 as SGHAT and CDR2 as FQNNGV. This CDR3 region has 18 residues. CDR3 amino acids: CAANPVASGGAFAGELFF. CDR3 in DNA: TGTGCCGCAAACCCGGTGGCTAGCGGGGGGGCTTTTGCCGGGGAGCTGTTTTTT. The full variable domain, with the rest looked up from reference TRBV11-2 and TRBJ2-2, is EAGVAQSPRYKIIEKRQSVAFWCNPISGHATLYWYQQILGQGPKLLIQFQNNGVVDDSQLPKDRFSAERLKGVDSTLKIQPAKLEDSAVYLCAANPVASGGAFAGELFFGEGSRLTVL.

This clonotype was picked up many times. J is TRBJ1-2 and V is TRBV25-1, with TRBD1 as a possible D gene (5 bases). V was pared by 1 base and J by 5 bases, with 8 bases between. Germline V gene data show CDR1 as MGHDK and CDR2 as SYGVNS. This CDR3 region has 13 residues. CDR3 protein: CASSESGGYGYTF. In DNA, the CDR3 is TGTGCCAGCAGTGAATCGGGGGGGTATGGCTACACCTTC.

This clonotype was recorded many times. The CDR3 DNA reads TGTGCCACTGGGGTTTTCACTGAAGCTTTCTTT. Translating it yields CATGVFTEAFF. This chain connects TRBV24-1 to TRBJ1-1; no definite D call. V lost 10 bases to trimming and J lost 4 bases, with 9 bases between them. The CDR3 consists of 11 residues. Germline-derived CDR1 and CDR2 are KGHDR and SFDVKD.

The V and J genes are TRBV27 and TRBJ2-1; TRBD1 might be the D (8 bases). Per the germline V gene, CDR1 is MNHEY and CDR2 is SMNVEV (reference sequence). V lost 2 bases to trimming and J lost 1 base, with 18 bases between them. The length of the CDR3 is 18 residues. The CDR3 loop reads CASSLIGQGGVSYNEQFF. As DNA, the CDR3 is TGTGCCAGCAGTTTAATTGGACAGGGAGGGGTGTCCTACAATGAGCAGTTCTTC.

This clonotype was detected many times. The CDR3 DNA reads as TGTGCCAGCAGCTCCAGACGGGATACGCAGTATTTT. Translated, it gives CASSSRRDTQYF. This rearrangement joins TRBV6-6 to TRBJ2-3; no firm D call. CDR3 length equals 12 residues. Trimming cost V 6 bases and J 6 bases, with 10 bases left between them. Per the germline V gene, CDR1 is MNHNY and CDR2 is SVGAGI (reference sequence).

This clonotype has ten or more counts. This sequence joins TRBV4-1 and TRBJ1-2, with D possibly TRBD1 on 5 matching bases. This CDR3 region has 12 residues. The ends were cut back, 0 bases at V and 7 bases at J, with 6 bases in the middle. Per the germline V gene, CDR1 is MGHRA and CDR2 is YSYEKL. The CDR3 region has the DNA TGCGCCAGCAGCCAAGATAGGGGTGGCTACACCTTC. Translating it yields CASSQDRGGYTF.

This clonotype has more than one count but fewer than ten. The chain's CDR3 is CAWDIGQGSTEAFF. In DNA, the CDR3 is TGTGCCTGGGACATAGGACAGGGTAGTACTGAAGCTTTCTTT. V is TRBV30 and J is TRBJ1-1; 8 bases match TRBD1. This CDR3 has 14 amino acids. Germline values: CDR1 GTSNPN, CDR2 SVGIG (reference sequence). V shed 5 bases and J 5 bases; nucleotides not matched to a gene: 10.

This chain joins TRBV9 and TRBJ2-3, with D perhaps matching TRBD1 or TRBD2 (6 bases each). This CDR3 has 14 amino acids. V lost 3 bases and J 2 bases, leaving 10 bases between the germline ends. Germline assignment: CDR1 SGDLS and CDR2 YYNGEE. The CDR3 nucleotides are TGTGCCAGCAGCGCCGGGGGCACCACAGATACGCAGTATTTT. Amino acids: CASSAGGTTDTQYF. The whole variable domain, remainder taken from reference TRBV9 and TRBJ2-3, is DSGVTQTPKHLITATGQRVTLRCSPRSGDLSVYWYQQSLDQGLQFLIQYYNGEERAKGNILERFSAQQFPDLHSELNLSSLELGDSALYFCASSAGGTTDTQYFGPGTRLTVL.

CDR3 in DNA: TGTGCCAGCAGCTCACAGCGGGGGAGCTCCTACAATGAGCAGTTCTTC. This encodes CASSSQRGSSYNEQFF. The chain links TRBV7-9 to TRBJ2-1; 8 nucleotides agree with TRBD2. Germline trimming cut 4 bases from V and 0 bases from J; bases unmatched to any gene: 5. This CDR3 region has 16 residues. The germline V gene encodes CDR1 SEHNR and CDR2 FQNEAQ (reference sequence).

The rearrangement joins TRBV30 to TRBJ2-7; 7 nucleotides agree with TRBD1. CDR3 length: 13 residues. The germline V gene encodes CDR1 GTSNPN and CDR2 SVGIG (reference sequence). V shed 1 base and J 0 bases; nucleotides not matched to a gene: 0. CDR3 region: CAWSDRGSYEQYF. In DNA, the CDR3 is TGTGCCTGGAGTGACAGGGGCTCCTACGAGCAGTACTTC.

The chain couples TRBV4-3 to TRBJ2-1; TRBD2 aligns across 8 bases. Germline CDR1 and CDR2: LGHNA and YSLEER. The V and J ends lost 3 bases and 5 bases, in that order; junction bases with no gene match: 3. This CDR3 has 14 amino acids. This chain's CDR3 is CASSHRLAHNEQFF. The CDR3 DNA follows: TGCGCCAGCAGCCACCGACTAGCGCACAATGAGCAGTTCTTC.

J is TRBJ2-7 and V is TRBV20-1; tentative D call: TRBD2 (5 bases). The V and J ends lost 3 bases and 6 bases respectively, with 12 bases between them. CDR1 and CDR2 (germline): DFQATT, SNEGSKA (reference sequence). This CDR3 has 12 amino acids. CDR3: CSASPGGREQYF. The DNA of the CDR3 is TGCAGTGCTAGTCCCGGCGGGCGCGAGCAGTACTTC.

The chain recombines TRBV13 with TRBJ1-2; weak D call: TRBD1 (5 bases). Trimming left V 1 base short and J 4 bases short, with 22 bases between. The CDR3 runs 18 residues. In germline, CDR1 is PRHDT, CDR2 FYEKMQ (reference sequence). This CDR3 is CASSLEKDIDPGGYGYTF. The CDR3 bases are TGTGCCAGCAGCTTAGAAAAGGACATCGACCCGGGCGGCTATGGCTACACCTTC.

The chain joins TRBV27 to TRBJ2-6; 7 bases fit TRBD2. V lost 3 bases, J lost 12 bases, and 5 bases stayed unmatched. CDR1 is MNHEY, CDR2 SMNVEV, per germline (reference sequence). This CDR3 is 13 amino acids long. The CDR3 loop reads CASSFMGRGVLTF. The CDR3, as DNA: TGTGCCAGCAGTTTCATGGGGAGGGGCGTCCTGACTTTC.

V is TRBV6-2 or TRBV6-3 and J is TRBJ2-7; D remains unclear. This CDR3 is 12 amino acids long. Trimming stripped 2 bases from V and 7 bases from J, with 9 bases between. CDR1 and CDR2 (germline): MNHEY, SVGEGT. The CDR3 sequence is CASSYPVREQYF. CDR3 coding DNA: TGTGCCAGCAGTTACCCCGTCCGGGAGCAGTACTTC.

This clonotype appeared a few times. The rearrangement joins TRBV7-8 to TRBJ1-1, with D uncertain. Trimming cost V 1 base and J 2 bases, with 11 bases left between them. The CDR3 loop spans 15 amino acids. In germline, CDR1 is SGHVS, CDR2 FQNEAQ. This CDR3 is CASSLGSGPNTEAFF. DNA for the CDR3: TGTGCCAGCAGCTTAGGTTCCGGGCCAAACACTGAAGCTTTCTTT.

This clonotype turned up a few times. The rearrangement joins TRBV7-6 to TRBJ2-2; no definite D call. V shed 0 bases and J shed 7 bases, with 3 bases lying between them. The CDR3 sequence is 12 residues long. Looked up from germline, CDR1 is SGHVS and CDR2 is FNYEAQ. The CDR3 bases are TGTGCCAGCAGCTTAGCCGACGGGGAGCTGTTTTTT. It is translated as CASSLADGELFF.

There are many counts of this clonotype. The genes are TRBV5-1 and TRBJ2-7; D is undetermined. The CDR3 covers 13 residues. Per the germline V gene, CDR1 is SGHRS and CDR2 is YFSETQ. With 1 base removed from V and 5 bases from J, the gap between germline ends came to 10 bases. CDR3 nucleotide sequence: TGCGCCAGCAGCTTGACCGAGGTGAACGAGCAGTACTTC. Residues: CASSLTEVNEQYF. Using reference TRBV5-1 and TRBJ2-7 for the parts outside the CDR3, the full variable domain is KAGVTQTPRYLIKTRGQQVTLSCSPISGHRSVSWYQQTPGQGLQFLFEYFSETQRNKGNFPGRFSGRQFSNSRSEMNVSTLELGDSALYLCASSLTEVNEQYFGPGTRLTVT.